Below, one T cell receptor beta chain is given with its context. This CDR3 contains 16 residues. Germline assignment: CDR1 MNHEY and CDR2 SMNVEV (reference sequence). V lost 7 bases to trimming and J lost 0 bases; unmatched junction nucleotides: 11. These data come from a study of blood T cell repertoires in COVID-19. Original handling: Amplification from reference gene primers served as the basis for estimated nucleated cell counts. Sequenced by immunoSEQ multiplex PCR; TCRdb stores in-frame clones only, minus some. V, J and clone size are those of that table, while D and trimming were read from the DNA. This table holds some 200,000 clones, about 90% found once.

This chain uses TRBV27 with TRBJ2-7; 8 bases line up with TRBD2. Material: peripheral blood. The receptor's source is a man aged 35 to 55 with active or convalescent COVID-19. The DNA of the CDR3 is TGTGCCAGCAACCCTAGCGGGCATAGGAGCTCCTACGAGCAGTACTTC. It encodes CASNPSGHRSSYEQYF.